These T cell receptor beta chains were read from a single sample in a study of shared clonotypes between healthy human individuals. The data were produced by immunoSEQ multiplex PCR, yet TCRdb's version contains in-frame clones alone and is incomplete. Altogether roughly 2.4 million clones are present, roughly 95% being singletons, with the ten largest covering approximately 0.13%. Input material: naive CD4+ T cells sorted from blood. The origin of the receptors is a man younger than 30 in good health. Each CDR3 is given with its conserved first and last residue. The order of the fields is J gene, clone size, D gene, V gene, CDR3 DNA, CDR3 protein. A D gene is named only where the DNA matches it firmly. Size tells how often a clone was seen (once, few, many) or the class of an expanded clone, and some rows leave it out.

TRBJ2-7 . TRBD1 TRBV2 TGTGCCAGCAGAGCCGGGACAGGGCTGAACGAGCAGTACTTC CASRAGTGLNEQYF
TRBJ2-1 . TRBD2 TRBV7-2 TGTGCCAGCAGCTTTCCTGATGGGACTAGCGGGAGATCCTACAATGAGCAGTTCTTC CASSFPDGTSGRSYNEQFF
TRBJ1-1 . . TRBV5-8 TGTGCCAGCAGCTATATTTGGCAGGGCAACACTGAAGCTTTCTTT CASSYIWQGNTEAFF
TRBJ1-4 . . TRBV29-1 TGCAGCGTTTCGGAGGTAGACAGGCGATCAGCGAAACTGTTTTTT CSVSEVDRRSAKLFF
TRBJ1-4 once . TRBV9 TGTGCCAGCAGCGCTAATATTGCAACTAATGAAAAACTGTTTTTT CASSANIATNEKLFF
TRBJ1-5 . . TRBV10-3 TGTGCCATCAGTCAGGGGAGCAATCAGCCCCAGCATTTT CAISQGSNQPQHF
TRBJ1-1 . . TRBV18 TGTGCCAGCTCTCCGACAGCCGGGAACACTGAAGCTTTCTTT CASSPTAGNTEAFF
TRBJ2-5 . . TRBV7-9 TGTGCCAGCAGCTTAATGTACCGGCAAGAGACCCAGTACTTC CASSLMYRQETQYF
TRBJ2-7 . . TRBV10-3 TGTGCCATCAGTGAGGGTGAGGGAAGAGGGGGTCTCGAGCAGTACTTC CAISEGEGRGGLEQYF
TRBJ2-7 . . TRBV10-2 TGCGCCAGCAGTGAATTGAGACAGCTGAGCTCCTACGAGCAGTACTTC CASSELRQLSSYEQYF
TRBJ2-3 . . TRBV28 TGTGCCAGCAGTATTGGAGGCCACACAGATACGCAGTATTTT CASSIGGHTDTQYF